This T cell receptor beta chain was profiled in a study of T cells after yellow fever vaccination (dated by TCRdb to between 2018 and 2020). About the investigation overall: Libraries from fractions with low cell numbers were prepared with the SMART-Seq v4 Ultra Low Input RNA kit. Bulk PBMC replicates and cell subsets were isolated from blood drawn at multiple timepoints before and after both primary and secondary immunization. To follow T-cell clones before and after primary and booster YFV17D yellow fever vaccination, bulk TCR alpha and beta repertoires were sequenced over time. Two healthy male donors made up the cohort, one aged 18 to 29 years and the other aged 30 to 40 years.

Sequencing took place on an Illumina NovaSeq 6000. Synthesis of TCR cDNA relied on 5'RACE template switching, a step that introduced a universal primer site along with unique molecular identifiers. Priming for cDNA synthesis came from both the TCR alpha and TCR beta constant segments. Libraries were amplified in two PCR steps, with sample barcodes and sequencing adapters added in the second step. Sequencing of the libraries was done on either Illumina HiSeq 2500 (2x100 bp) or NovaSeq (2x150 bp). In the authors' own workflow: MIGEC handled demultiplexing of reads and collapsing into UMI consensus sequences, while MiXCR performed V(D)J alignment. Using edgeR on replicate PBMC samples, clonotypes were called vaccine-responding if FDR was below 0.01 and the log2 fold change was above 5 up to day 15. Each bulk clonotype received a CD4 or CD8 identity based on whether the sequenced CD4 or CD8 repertoire contained that clonotype at higher abundance. TCRdb handled the public reads itself, with Q25 trimming in fastp and clone calling in MiXCR, and kept productive beta chains. Entries that share a CDR3 protein sequence are merged under the most common genes and DNA. It is TCRdb's table, rather than the study itself, that gives the V and J calls and clone size. The sample table records 200,000 to 250,000 distinct CDR3 sequences; around 3.1% of these occur just once. The ten biggest clones cover less than 3.5% of the sample.

Results and caveats for the whole study, not just this receptor: The secondary T-cell response was found to be weaker but faster than the primary response, with a peak reached on day 5 rather than on day 15. Because abundant contaminating clonotypes from the bulk population could be contained in FACS-sorted repertoires, computational filtering was required. After the booster, most of the clones that had expanded following primary vaccination were detected again (just under 97% of CD4 and around 88% of CD8), which suggests that memory was broadly maintained. Because only a couple of donors were included in the study, the extent to which the findings can be generalized is limited. A small fraction of clonotypes showed up in both the CD4 and CD8 compartments, probably as a result of convergent recombination.

On this clonotype itself: Its antigen is unknown. The sample holds no much larger clone one base away, and base qualities are not on file.

Inclusive of the bounding cysteine and phenylalanine, the CDR3 is 13 residues long. Only the CDR3 portion is preserved as DNA: 39 bases, with reading frame beginning at the first base. V and J lose 1 base and 6 bases, and a span of 9 bases separates them. According to the germline V gene, CDR1 reads LGHNA and CDR2 reads YNFKEQ. The treatment or condition label of this sample denotes: live attenuated yellow fever vaccine strain. PBMCs were isolated from peripheral blood using a standard Ficoll-Paque protocol. CD4 and CD8 T-cell fractions were isolated with Dynabeads CD4 and CD8 positive selection kits. TriZol was used to extract RNA from bulk PBMCs, CD4 and CD8 fractions, and dextramer-positive and dextramer-negative fractions.

Sequenced material: CD4+ T cells sorted from PBMCs, taken 10 days after the yellow fever booster vaccination. The chain was built from TRBV4-2 and TRBJ1-1, with TRBD1 tentatively as D gene (5 bases match). The clonotype comes from a man between 18 and 35 years old who received the YFV17D yellow fever vaccine. The DNA sequence is as follows: TGTGCCAGCAGCCAAGTGAGGGGTTCTGAAGCTTTCTTT. Translated, it gives CASSQVRGSEAFF.